Detailed here is one TCR beta chain. A junction boundary mismatches the germline segment, possibly from a read error. These data originate in a study of CD4 and CD8 cells across lung adenocarcinoma regions. TCRdb itself ran the PCR reads through MiXCR, one entry per CDR3 protein. In the table there are 9,500 to 12,000 distinct CDR3 sequences, around half of which are singletons. Germline CDR1 is MNHNS and CDR2 is SASEGT. The CDR3 has 15 residues. Sequences were obtained from CD4+ T cells from the center of a lung tumor. The receptor was isolated from a male donor with lung adenocarcinoma. The CD4 and CD8 labels of this study may be unreliable. V gene TRBV6-1 combines with J gene TRBJ2-3, with TRBD2 matching over 8 bases. The CDR3 loop reads CARGQAGGGPETQYF. In nucleotides, the CDR3 is TGTGCCAGGGGTCAGGCGGGCGGGGGGCCAGAGACGCAGTACTTT.